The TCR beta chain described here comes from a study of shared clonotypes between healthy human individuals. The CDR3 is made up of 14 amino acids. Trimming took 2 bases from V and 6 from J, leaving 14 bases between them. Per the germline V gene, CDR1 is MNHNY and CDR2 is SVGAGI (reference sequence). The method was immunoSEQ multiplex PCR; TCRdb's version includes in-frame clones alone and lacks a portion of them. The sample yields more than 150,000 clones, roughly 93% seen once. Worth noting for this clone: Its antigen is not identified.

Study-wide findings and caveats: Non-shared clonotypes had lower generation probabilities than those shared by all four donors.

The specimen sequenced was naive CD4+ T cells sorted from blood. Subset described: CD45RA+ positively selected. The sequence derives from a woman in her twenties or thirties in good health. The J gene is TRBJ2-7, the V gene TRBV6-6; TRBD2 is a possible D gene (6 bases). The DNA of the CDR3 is TGTGCCAGCAGTTACAAGGCGGGATTTGCCGAGCAGTACTTC. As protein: CASSYKAGFAEQYF.